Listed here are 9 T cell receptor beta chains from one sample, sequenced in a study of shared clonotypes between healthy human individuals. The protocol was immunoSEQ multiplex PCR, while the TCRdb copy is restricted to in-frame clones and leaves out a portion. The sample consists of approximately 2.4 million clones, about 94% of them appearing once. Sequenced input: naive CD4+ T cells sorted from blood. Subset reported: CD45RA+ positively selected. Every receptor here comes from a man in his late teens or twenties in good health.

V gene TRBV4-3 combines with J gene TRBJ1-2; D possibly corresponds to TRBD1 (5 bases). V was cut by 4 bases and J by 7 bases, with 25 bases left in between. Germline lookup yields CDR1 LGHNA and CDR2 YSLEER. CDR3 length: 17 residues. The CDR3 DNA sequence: TGCGCCAGCAGCCTTCTAAGCGCCGGGACGCCGAGGGCTGGCTACACCTTC. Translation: CASSLLSAGTPRAGYTF.

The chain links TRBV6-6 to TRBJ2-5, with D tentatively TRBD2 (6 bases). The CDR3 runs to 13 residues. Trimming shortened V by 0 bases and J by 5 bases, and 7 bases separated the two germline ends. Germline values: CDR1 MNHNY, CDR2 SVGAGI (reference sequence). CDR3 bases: TGTGCCAGCAGTTACTCGGGGAGGGAGACCCAGTACTTC. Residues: CASSYSGRETQYF.

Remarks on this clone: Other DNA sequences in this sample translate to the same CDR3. The CDR3 protein is CAWSVGTGGDQPQHF. CDR3 DNA: TGTGCCTGGAGTGTAGGGACAGGGGGGGATCAGCCCCAGCATTTT. This chain connects TRBV30 to TRBJ1-5; 11 nucleotides line up with TRBD1. CDR1 GTSNPN and CDR2 SVGIG come from the germline V gene (reference sequence). Trimming removed 0 bases from V and 5 bases from J; junction bases left unmatched: 3. CDR3 length: 15 amino acids.

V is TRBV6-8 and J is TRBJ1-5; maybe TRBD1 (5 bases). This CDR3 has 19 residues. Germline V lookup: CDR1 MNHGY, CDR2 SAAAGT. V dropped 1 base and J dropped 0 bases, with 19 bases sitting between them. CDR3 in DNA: TGTGCCAGCAGTTACTTGGAGGGGCATAATTACTATAGCAATCAGCCCCAGCATTTT. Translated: CASSYLEGHNYYSNQPQHF.

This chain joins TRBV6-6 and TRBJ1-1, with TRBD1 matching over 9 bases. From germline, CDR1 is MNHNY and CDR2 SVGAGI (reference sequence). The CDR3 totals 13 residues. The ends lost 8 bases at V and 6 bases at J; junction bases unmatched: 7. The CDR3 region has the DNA TGTGCCAGCGGGACAGGGAAGGTCCCTGAAGCTTTCTTT. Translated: CASGTGKVPEAFF.

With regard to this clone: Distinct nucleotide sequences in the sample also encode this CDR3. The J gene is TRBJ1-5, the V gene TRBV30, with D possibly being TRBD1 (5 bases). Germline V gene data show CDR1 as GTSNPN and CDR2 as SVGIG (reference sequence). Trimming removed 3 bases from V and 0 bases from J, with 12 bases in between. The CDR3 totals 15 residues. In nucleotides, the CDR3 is TGTGCCTGGAGCGTTAGGGGAAATAGCAATCAGCCCCAGCATTTT. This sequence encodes CAWSVRGNSNQPQHF.

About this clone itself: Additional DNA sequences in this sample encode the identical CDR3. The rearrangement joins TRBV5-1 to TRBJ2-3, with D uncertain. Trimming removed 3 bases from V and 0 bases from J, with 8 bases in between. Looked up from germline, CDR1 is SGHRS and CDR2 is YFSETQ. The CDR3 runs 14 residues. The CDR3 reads CASSSGGSTDTQYF. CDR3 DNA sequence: TGCGCCAGCAGCTCCGGTGGCAGCACAGATACGCAGTATTTT.

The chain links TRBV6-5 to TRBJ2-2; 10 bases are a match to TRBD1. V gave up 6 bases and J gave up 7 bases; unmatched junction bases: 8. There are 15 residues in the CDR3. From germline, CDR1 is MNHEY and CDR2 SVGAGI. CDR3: CASREGQGYGGELFF. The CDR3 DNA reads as TGTGCCAGCAGAGAGGGACAGGGGTACGGCGGGGAGCTGTTTTTT.

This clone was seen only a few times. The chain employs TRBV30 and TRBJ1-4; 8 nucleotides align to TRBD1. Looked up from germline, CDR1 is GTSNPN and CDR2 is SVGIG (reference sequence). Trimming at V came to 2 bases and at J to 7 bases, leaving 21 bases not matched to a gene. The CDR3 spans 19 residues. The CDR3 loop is CAWSRTSLVTGGGVEKLFF. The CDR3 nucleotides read TGTGCCTGGAGTCGAACTAGTCTCGTAACAGGGGGTGGTGTTGAAAAACTGTTTTTT.